The sequence of this T cell receptor beta chain was determined in a study of response to subunit inactivated influenza vaccine. TCRdb re-called the RT-PCR reads through MiXCR, storing one row per CDR3 protein. The sample yields 250,000 to 350,000 distinct CDR3 sequences, about 20% seen once. Findings of the study overall: Few additional T cells are recruited per seasonal influenza vaccination, authors suggested.

The CDR3 length is 16 residues. Between the trimmed V and J ends, which lost 3 bases and 0 bases, there was a span of 14 bases. The sample holds a few counts of this clonotype. What it recognizes is unknown. The TCR sequence derives from a man between 50 and 75 years old who received an inactivated influenza vaccine. The input for sequencing was PBMCs from blood, taken about 20 months after vaccination. The chain uses TRBV12-3 or TRBV12-4 and TRBJ1-1, with a tentative D call TRBD1 (5 bases). In DNA, the CDR3 is TGTGCCAGCAGTTTTTCGACAGCAATAATGAACACTGAAGCTTTCTTT. It encodes CASSFSTAIMNTEAFF.